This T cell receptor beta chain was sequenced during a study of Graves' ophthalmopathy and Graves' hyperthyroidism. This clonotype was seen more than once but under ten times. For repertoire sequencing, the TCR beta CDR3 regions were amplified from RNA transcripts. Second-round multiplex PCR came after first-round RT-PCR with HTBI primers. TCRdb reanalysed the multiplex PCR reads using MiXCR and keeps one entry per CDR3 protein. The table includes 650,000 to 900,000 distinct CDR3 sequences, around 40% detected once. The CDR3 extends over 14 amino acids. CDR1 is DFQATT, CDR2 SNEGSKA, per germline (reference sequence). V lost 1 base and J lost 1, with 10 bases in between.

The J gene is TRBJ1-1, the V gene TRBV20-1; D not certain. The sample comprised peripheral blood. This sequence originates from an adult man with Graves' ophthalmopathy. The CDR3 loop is CSARGNRANTEAFF. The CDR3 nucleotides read TGCAGTGCTAGAGGGAACAGAGCGAACACTGAAGCTTTCTTT.